What follows are 13 T cell receptor beta chains derived from one specimen sequenced in a study of siplizumab effects on memory and regulatory T cells. The table came from immunoSEQ multiplex PCR; TCRdb's copy has only in-frame clones and leaves some out. The sample includes about 98,000 clones, roughly 92% of them seen just once. Sequenced sample: CD4+ T cells sorted from blood. All receptors derive from a human donor in good health.

The J gene is TRBJ2-3, the V gene TRBV5-1, with D perhaps assigned TRBD1 or TRBD2 (5 bases each). V lost 4 bases and J lost 1, with 10 bases in between. The CDR3 is 14 amino acids. The germline CDR1 and CDR2 sequences are SGHRS and YFSETQ. CDR3 in DNA: TGCGCCAGCAGCCACCCGGGGCGCACAGATACGCAGTATTTT. Translating gives CASSHPGRTDTQYF. Drawing the rest from reference TRBV5-1 and TRBJ2-3, the complete variable domain is KAGVTQTPRYLIKTRGQQVTLSCSPISGHRSVSWYQQTPGQGLQFLFEYFSETQRNKGNFPGRFSGRQFSNSRSEMNVSTLELGDSALYLCASSHPGRTDTQYFGPGTRLTVL.

This clone appeared a single time. V and J are TRBV11-1 and TRBJ1-5, with 10 bases matching TRBD1. The ends lost 5 bases at V and 7 bases at J; junction bases unmatched: 5. CDR3 size: 14 residues. CDR1 SGHAT and CDR2 FQDESV come from the germline V gene (reference sequence). The CDR3 DNA follows: TGTGCCAGCAGCCCAGGGACAGGGGAACAGCCCCAGCATTTT. It encodes CASSPGTGEQPQHF.

This sequence joins TRBV5-4 and TRBJ2-1, with 8 positions matching TRBD2. The V gene end was trimmed by 9 bases and the J gene end by 1 base; junction bases not matched to a gene: 3. The V gene's germline CDR1 is SGHNT and CDR2 YYREEE (reference sequence). CDR3 length: 13 amino acids. CDR3 amino acids: CATQRGSYNEQFF. CDR3 sequence (DNA): TGTGCCACCCAGCGGGGGTCCTACAATGAGCAGTTCTTC.

The chain joins TRBV7-8 to TRBJ1-1; 7 bases match TRBD1. The CDR3 is 16 residues long. Trimming took 5 bases from V and 0 from J; bases not matched to a gene: 9. Looked up from germline, CDR1 is SGHVS and CDR2 is FQNEAQ. The CDR3 protein is CASSKTGRLMNTEAFF. The DNA for the CDR3 is TGTGCCAGCAGCAAGACAGGGCGTCTCATGAACACTGAAGCTTTCTTT.

The chain links TRBV5-1 to TRBJ1-1; tentative D call: TRBD1 (6 bases). From germline, CDR1 is SGHRS and CDR2 YFSETQ. The CDR3 has 14 residues. V lost 5 bases, J lost 0 bases, and 11 bases lay in between. Here the CDR3 reads CASRGGTMNTEAFF. CDR3 DNA: TGCGCCAGCAGAGGGGGGACAATGAACACTGAAGCTTTCTTT.

This chain uses TRBV28 with TRBJ1-3; unclear D gene. V lost 8 bases and J lost 0, with 8 bases in between. Germline CDR1 and CDR2: MDHEN and SYDVKM. There are 13 residues in the CDR3. CDR3 sequence reads: CASREGSGNTIYF. The CDR3 nucleotides are TGTGCCAGCCGGGAGGGCTCTGGAAACACCATATATTTT.

The chain recombines TRBV9 with TRBJ2-7; D unresolved. This CDR3 has 13 residues. The germline CDR1 and CDR2 sequences are SGDLS and YYNGEE. With 0 bases removed from V and 0 bases from J, the gap between germline ends came to 4 bases. For the CDR3, the DNA is TGTGCCAGCAGCGTAGGCCACTCCTACGAGCAGTACTTC. Its protein is CASSVGHSYEQYF. The full variable domain, in which reference TRBV9 and TRBJ2-7 provide the parts outside the CDR3, is DSGVTQTPKHLITATGQRVTLRCSPRSGDLSVYWYQQSLDQGLQFLIQYYNGEERAKGNILERFSAQQFPDLHSELNLSSLELGDSALYFCASSVGHSYEQYFGPGTRLTVT.

The rearrangement joins TRBV10-3 to TRBJ2-6; 12 bases match TRBD2. The CDR3 contains 17 residues. The germline V gene has CDR1 ENHRY and CDR2 SYGVKD. V lost 6 bases, J lost 6 bases, and 9 bases stayed unmatched. Written as DNA, the CDR3 is TGTGCCATCAGATCGACTAGCGGGGGCCTTGTGGCCAACGTCCTGACTTTC. This sequence encodes CAIRSTSGGLVANVLTF.

The rearrangement joins TRBV5-1 to TRBJ1-5; 7 bases are shared with TRBD1. CDR1 and CDR2 from the germline V gene are SGHRS and YFSETQ. V was pared by 2 bases and J by 6 bases, with 5 bases of the junction left unmatched. This CDR3 spans 14 amino acids. CDR3 sequence: CASSFDRVSQPQHF. The CDR3 region has the DNA TGCGCCAGCAGCTTTGACAGGGTATCTCAGCCCCAGCATTTT.

The chain joins TRBV14 to TRBJ2-1; the D is unclear. The V gene's germline CDR1 is SGHDN and CDR2 FVKESK. CDR3 length: 8 amino acids. V gave up 8 bases and J gave up 12 bases, with 5 bases separating them. In DNA form, the CDR3 reads TGTGCCAGCGACGCGCAGTTCTTC. The encoded protein is CASDAQFF.

This sequence joins TRBV2 and TRBJ1-1, with a possible D match to TRBD1 (6 bases). The CDR3 is 13 residues long. V dropped 6 bases and J dropped 8 bases, with 16 bases sitting between them. Germline V CDR1 and CDR2: SNHLY, FYNNEI. This chain's CDR3 is CASRGGGTDEAFF. CDR3 DNA: TGTGCCAGCAGGGGGGGCGGTACGGACGAAGCTTTCTTT.

The rearrangement links TRBV5-4 to TRBJ2-6, with TRBD1 as a possible D gene (6 bases). Trimming left V 4 bases short and J 2 bases short, with 13 bases between. The length of the CDR3 is 16 residues. Germline-derived CDR1 and CDR2 are SGHNT and YYREEE (reference sequence). The CDR3 protein is CASSLGRGPGANVLTF. DNA of the CDR3: TGTGCCAGCAGCCTCGGCAGGGGTCCTGGGGCCAACGTCCTGACTTTC.

The chain employs TRBV9 and TRBJ2-3, with D unresolved. This CDR3 spans 17 amino acids. V lost 4 bases, J lost 5 bases, and 23 bases lay in between. CDR1 SGDLS and CDR2 YYNGEE come from the germline V gene. The CDR3 DNA follows: TGTGCCAGCAGCATTGAAAGCAGGTTTACTTCGATAGATACGCAGTATTTT. It codes for CASSIESRFTSIDTQYF.